This note documents a single TCR beta chain sequence. Its cognate antigen is unknown. Clones were read by immunoSEQ multiplex PCR, and TCRdb kept only the in-frame ones, dropping some. Seen here are around 1,100,000 clones, about 80% observed once, and the top ten hold about 0.94%. V was clipped by 8 bases and J by 6 bases; unmatched bases: 9. CDR3 size: 14 residues. Germline V gene lookup returns CDR1 SNHLY and CDR2 FYNNEI. The data originate from a study of shared clonotypes between healthy human individuals. Study context: Every donor yielded three CD4 naive, three CD4 memory, two CD8 naive and one CD8 memory plate. Whole-study results and caveats: Sampling included only blood; tissue repertoires likely differ.

Input material: memory CD4+ T cells from PBMCs. Subset: CD45RA-negative fraction. This clonotype originated in a man younger than 35 in good health. Some clones in this sample may be carry-over from other donors' samples. The chain uses TRBV2 and TRBJ2-4; the match to TRBD2 covers 8 bases. The CDR3, as DNA: TGTGCCAGCGGAATACGGGAGGGGAGAAACATTCAGTACTTC. Its protein is CASGIREGRNIQYF.